This T cell receptor beta chain was sequenced in a study of control samples from healthy donors and cancer patients. Germline values: CDR1 SGHDT, CDR2 YYEEEE. The CDR3 length is 13 residues. Trimming pared 4 bases from V and 1 base from J, leaving 8 bases between. Method: immunoSEQ multiplex PCR; TCRdb's copy keeps in-frame clones and lacks some. The table has about 86,000 clones, about 89% seen once. Source material: PBMCs. The receptor was derived from a woman aged 45-60 years with colorectal cancer. The J gene is TRBJ1-1, the V gene TRBV5-6; tentatively, D is TRBD1 (6 bases). The CDR3 sequence: CASSQQGNTEAFF. The CDR3 bases are TGTGCCAGCAGCCAACAGGGGAACACTGAAGCTTTCTTT.